The rows below give T cell receptor beta chains drawn from one sample of a study of cytomegalovirus exposure and HLA in healthy donors. Sequencing used immunoSEQ multiplex PCR; TCRdb keeps in-frame clones, though not all of them. The repertoire holds around 190,000 clones, with around three quarters as singletons. The sample taken for sequencing was PBMCs. The receptor source for this set is a man in his forties or fifties in good health and CMV-seronegative. Both conserved end residues are part of each CDR3. Fields, in order: clone size, V gene, J gene, D gene, CDR3 protein, CDR3 DNA. The D gene is left open where the match is weak. Clone size appears in some rows only: once, few, many, or a class for an expanded clone.

clone size: once
V gene: TRBV10-3
J gene: TRBJ2-2
D gene: TRBD1
CDR3 protein: CAIGSTGANTGELFF
CDR3 DNA: TGTGCCATCGGATCGACAGGGGCGAACACCGGGGAGCTGTTTTTT

clone size: .
V gene: TRBV2
J gene: TRBJ2-1
D gene: .
CDR3 protein: CASNPGADNEQFF
CDR3 DNA: TGTGCCAGCAACCCGGGAGCCGACAATGAGCAGTTCTTC

clone size: .
V gene: TRBV6-4
J gene: TRBJ2-1
D gene: .
CDR3 protein: CASSDSPTSSYNEQFF
CDR3 DNA: TGTGCCAGCAGTGACTCGCCGACTAGCTCCTACAATGAGCAGTTCTTC

clone size: .
V gene: TRBV2
J gene: TRBJ2-1
D gene: .
CDR3 protein: CASTEGGDEQFF
CDR3 DNA: TGTGCCAGCACAGAGGGCGGCGATGAGCAGTTCTTC

clone size: .
V gene: TRBV2
J gene: TRBJ2-1
D gene: TRBD2
CDR3 protein: CASSSRVAGNYNEQFF
CDR3 DNA: TGTGCCAGCAGTTCCCGTGTAGCGGGAAACTACAATGAGCAGTTCTTC

clone size: .
V gene: TRBV9
J gene: TRBJ2-5
D gene: .
CDR3 protein: CASSVGPEGGHETQYF
CDR3 DNA: TGTGCCAGCAGCGTAGGCCCGGAGGGGGGGCATGAGACCCAGTACTTC

clone size: .
V gene: TRBV7-9
J gene: TRBJ1-1
D gene: TRBD1
CDR3 protein: CASSPRDRGAEAFF
CDR3 DNA: TGTGCCAGCAGCCCTCGGGACAGGGGGGCTGAAGCTTTCTTT

clone size: .
V gene: TRBV7-9
J gene: TRBJ2-3
D gene: TRBD2
CDR3 protein: CASSLWGGNTDTQYF
CDR3 DNA: TGTGCCAGCAGCTTGTGGGGGGGAAACACAGATACGCAGTATTTT

clone size: few
V gene: TRBV7-8
J gene: TRBJ1-6
D gene: TRBD1
CDR3 protein: CASSLGGGQGNSPLHF
CDR3 DNA: TGTGCCAGCAGCTTAGGGGGGGGACAGGGGAATTCACCCCTCCACTTT

clone size: .
V gene: TRBV6-5
J gene: TRBJ1-5
D gene: .
CDR3 protein: CASSRGTNQPQHF
CDR3 DNA: TGTGCCAGCAGCCGCGGTACTAATCAGCCCCAGCATTTT

clone size: .
V gene: TRBV7-2
J gene: TRBJ1-5
D gene: .
CDR3 protein: CASSPTEENQPQHF
CDR3 DNA: TGTGCCAGCAGCCCCACGGAGGAGAATCAGCCCCAGCATTTT

clone size: .
V gene: TRBV9
J gene: TRBJ1-2
D gene: .
CDR3 protein: CASSVGQGLGNYGYTF
CDR3 DNA: TGTGCCAGCAGCGTAGGTCAGGGGTTGGGAAACTATGGCTACACCTTC

clone size: .
V gene: TRBV30
J gene: TRBJ1-3
D gene: .
CDR3 protein: CAWSASGTLRGAIYF
CDR3 DNA: TGTGCCTGGAGTGCGTCAGGGACTCTTAGGGGAGCCATATATTTT

clone size: once
V gene: TRBV9
J gene: TRBJ2-3
D gene: .
CDR3 protein: CASSVSGQPSTDTQYF
CDR3 DNA: TGTGCCAGCAGCGTAAGTGGACAGCCCAGCACAGATACGCAGTATTTT

clone size: .
V gene: TRBV7-2
J gene: TRBJ1-2
D gene: .
CDR3 protein: CASSLTAGVGYTF
CDR3 DNA: TGTGCCAGCAGCCTCACGGCCGGGGTTGGCTACACCTTC

clone size: .
V gene: TRBV5-4
J gene: TRBJ2-5
D gene: .
CDR3 protein: CASSLEGRETQYF
CDR3 DNA: TGTGCCAGCAGCTTGGAGGGGAGGGAGACCCAGTACTTC

clone size: once
V gene: TRBV5-1
J gene: TRBJ2-3
D gene: TRBD2
CDR3 protein: CASSSGLAGDTDTQYF
CDR3 DNA: TGCGCCAGCAGCTCCGGACTAGCGGGGGACACAGATACGCAGTATTTT

clone size: .
V gene: TRBV2
J gene: TRBJ2-1
D gene: TRBD2
CDR3 protein: CASSEIFLAGAGQDEQFF
CDR3 DNA: TGTGCCAGCAGTGAAATCTTCCTAGCGGGAGCAGGGCAGGATGAGCAGTTCTTC

clone size: .
V gene: TRBV30
J gene: TRBJ2-7
D gene: TRBD1
CDR3 protein: CAYSGTENEQYF
CDR3 DNA: TGTGCCTACTCCGGGACAGAAAACGAGCAGTACTTC

clone size: few
V gene: TRBV11-3
J gene: TRBJ2-5
D gene: TRBD2
CDR3 protein: CASSRGGRETQYF
CDR3 DNA: TGTGCCAGCAGCCGGGGGGGCCGGGAGACCCAGTACTTC

clone size: .
V gene: TRBV7-9
J gene: TRBJ1-1
D gene: TRBD1
CDR3 protein: CASSLEGGAGAFF
CDR3 DNA: TGTGCCAGCAGCTTAGAAGGGGGCGCCGGGGCTTTCTTT

clone size: .
V gene: TRBV12-5
J gene: TRBJ2-1
D gene: .
CDR3 protein: CASGLGLTYNEQFF
CDR3 DNA: TGTGCTAGTGGTTTGGGTCTAACCTACAATGAGCAGTTCTTC

clone size: few
V gene: TRBV7-2
J gene: TRBJ2-3
D gene: TRBD2
CDR3 protein: CASSGERLAGVFGTDTQYF
CDR3 DNA: TGTGCCAGCAGCGGTGAGAGACTAGCGGGAGTTTTTGGCACAGATACGCAGTATTTT

clone size: .
V gene: TRBV4-3
J gene: TRBJ2-1
D gene: .
CDR3 protein: CASSQDREQFF
CDR3 DNA: TGCGCCAGCAGCCAAGACCGGGAGCAGTTCTTC

clone size: .
V gene: TRBV7-8
J gene: TRBJ2-1
D gene: TRBD2
CDR3 protein: CASSRREAGTYNEQFF
CDR3 DNA: TGTGCCAGCTCGCGGCGGGAGGCAGGGACCTACAATGAGCAGTTCTTC

clone size: .
V gene: TRBV4-3
J gene: TRBJ2-5
D gene: .
CDR3 protein: CASGADVQETQYF
CDR3 DNA: TGCGCCAGCGGGGCGGACGTTCAAGAGACCCAGTACTTC

clone size: .
V gene: TRBV6-6
J gene: TRBJ2-3
D gene: .
CDR3 protein: CASRAQGASDTQYF
CDR3 DNA: TGTGCCAGCAGGGCACAGGGCGCGTCAGATACGCAGTATTTT

clone size: .
V gene: TRBV9
J gene: TRBJ2-5
D gene: TRBD2
CDR3 protein: CASSGRPGTSGRIETQYF
CDR3 DNA: TGTGCCAGCAGCGGACGTCCCGGGACTAGCGGGAGGATAGAGACCCAGTACTTC

clone size: .
V gene: TRBV5-1
J gene: TRBJ2-7
D gene: TRBD2
CDR3 protein: CASSSGSSYEQYF
CDR3 DNA: TGCGCCAGCAGTAGCGGGAGCTCCTACGAGCAGTACTTC

clone size: few
V gene: TRBV30
J gene: TRBJ1-6
D gene: .
CDR3 protein: CAWCRRGSNSPLHF
CDR3 DNA: TGTGCCTGGTGCCGGAGGGGCAGTAATTCACCCCTCCACTTT

clone size: few
V gene: TRBV7-9
J gene: TRBJ2-3
D gene: .
CDR3 protein: CASSLVEGRSTQYF
CDR3 DNA: TGTGCCAGCAGCTTAGTTGAGGGGAGGAGTACGCAGTATTTT

clone size: few
V gene: TRBV5-1
J gene: TRBJ1-1
D gene: .
CDR3 protein: CASSSQENTEAFF
CDR3 DNA: TGCGCCAGCAGCTCTCAGGAGAACACTGAAGCTTTCTTT

clone size: few
V gene: TRBV19
J gene: TRBJ2-2
D gene: TRBD1
CDR3 protein: CASYPGTGGPGELFF
CDR3 DNA: TGTGCCAGCTATCCCGGGACAGGGGGCCCCGGGGAGCTGTTTTTT

clone size: .
V gene: TRBV5-6
J gene: TRBJ2-3
D gene: TRBD1
CDR3 protein: CASSSRQGHTDTQYF
CDR3 DNA: TGTGCCAGCAGCTCGAGACAGGGACACACAGATACGCAGTATTTT

clone size: .
V gene: TRBV5-1
J gene: TRBJ2-3
D gene: TRBD2
CDR3 protein: CASSLATSGLTDTQYF
CDR3 DNA: TGCGCCAGCAGCTTGGCCACTAGCGGGTTAACAGATACGCAGTATTTT

clone size: few
V gene: TRBV9
J gene: TRBJ1-5
D gene: .
CDR3 protein: CASSNPGSNQPQHF
CDR3 DNA: TGTGCCAGCAGCAACCCAGGGAGCAATCAGCCCCAGCATTTT

clone size: .
V gene: TRBV18
J gene: TRBJ2-6
D gene: TRBD1
CDR3 protein: CASSQIPTGLRGSGANVLTF
CDR3 DNA: TGTGCCAGCTCACAAATTCCGACAGGGTTACGTGGCTCTGGGGCCAACGTCCTGACTTTC

clone size: .
V gene: TRBV7-2
J gene: TRBJ2-7
D gene: .
CDR3 protein: CASTALFSYEQYF
CDR3 DNA: TGTGCCAGCACCGCGCTATTCTCCTACGAGCAGTACTTC

clone size: once
V gene: TRBV27
J gene: TRBJ2-7
D gene: .
CDR3 protein: CASSPQGPYEQYF
CDR3 DNA: TGTGCCAGCAGTCCGCAGGGTCCCTACGAGCAGTACTTC

clone size: .
V gene: TRBV13
J gene: TRBJ2-5
D gene: TRBD2
CDR3 protein: CASSSWGGKTQYF
CDR3 DNA: TGTGCCAGCAGCTCTTGGGGAGGGAAGACCCAGTACTTC

clone size: once
V gene: TRBV30
J gene: TRBJ2-5
D gene: .
CDR3 protein: CAWNQYQETQYF
CDR3 DNA: TGTGCCTGGAACCAGTACCAAGAGACCCAGTACTTC

clone size: .
V gene: TRBV4-1
J gene: TRBJ2-2
D gene: .
CDR3 protein: CASSQAGVGTGELFF
CDR3 DNA: TGCGCCAGCAGCCAAGCCGGGGTCGGGACCGGGGAGCTGTTTTTT

clone size: .
V gene: TRBV7-2
J gene: TRBJ2-7
D gene: TRBD2
CDR3 protein: CASSLNGLAGFDEQYF
CDR3 DNA: TGTGCCAGCAGCTTAAACGGACTAGCGGGGTTCGACGAGCAGTACTTC

clone size: .
V gene: TRBV4-3
J gene: TRBJ2-2
D gene: .
CDR3 protein: CASSQVARGGGELFF
CDR3 DNA: TGCGCCAGCAGCCAAGTCGCTAGGGGAGGCGGGGAGCTGTTTTTT